These 9 T cell receptor beta chains originate from one sample sequenced in a study of T cell clones after liver transplantation. Assay used: immunoSEQ multiplex PCR; TCRdb lists only in-frame clones, some missing. The sample lists tens of thousands of clones, 80% occurring once. This sample comprised CD4+ T cells from blood, obtained 12 months after liver transplant. The source is a human patient who received a liver transplant. Some of the T cells may derive from the graft donor.

The rearrangement uses TRBV7-2 and TRBJ1-5; TRBD1 aligns across 9 bases. After removal of 3 bases from V and 7 bases from J, the junction contained 7 bases not matched to a gene. CDR3 length: 15 residues. Germline V lookup: CDR1 SGHTA, CDR2 FQGNSA. The CDR3 DNA sequence: TGTGCCAGCAGCTTGGGGACAGGGCATTTGCAGCCCCAGCATTTT. It encodes CASSLGTGHLQPQHF.

The chain is built from TRBV9 and TRBJ1-2; 8 bases are a match to TRBD1. The CDR3 length is 15 residues. V shed 3 bases and J 4 bases; nucleotides not matched to a gene: 8. The germline CDR1 and CDR2 sequences are SGDLS and YYNGEE. The CDR3 coding sequence is TGTGCCAGCAGCGGGGACAGGTCCTCCATCTATGGCTACACCTTC. This gives the protein CASSGDRSSIYGYTF.

The rearrangement joins TRBV30 to TRBJ2-5; 7 bases align to TRBD2. The trim removed 2 bases at V and 1 base at J, leaving 4 bases unmatched. Looked up from germline, CDR1 is GTSNPN and CDR2 is SVGIG (reference sequence). The CDR3 consists of 14 residues. The CDR3 sequence: CAWSQPGGQETQYF. The CDR3 DNA reads as TGTGCCTGGAGTCAACCGGGAGGCCAAGAGACCCAGTACTTC.

The chain's CDR3 is CAWSVSRLYEQYF. CDR3 coding DNA: TGTGCCTGGAGTGTAAGTCGGCTCTACGAGCAGTACTTC. The gene calls are TRBV30 and TRBJ2-7; unclear D gene. The CDR3 totals 13 residues. Trimming removed 0 bases at V and 3 bases at J, with 9 bases between. Germline CDR1 reads GTSNPN; CDR2 reads SVGIG (reference sequence).

The chain carries TRBV7-2 and TRBJ1-3, with D possibly matching TRBD1 (5 bases). Trimming stripped 2 bases from V and 4 bases from J, with 15 bases between. The CDR3 has 16 amino acids. The V gene's germline CDR1 is SGHTA and CDR2 FQGNSA. Here the CDR3 DNA reads TGTGCCAGCAGCTTACAGGTGGCAGGGACCGGAAACACCATATATTTT. As protein: CASSLQVAGTGNTIYF.

The V and J genes are TRBV7-2 and TRBJ2-1, with D unresolved. Trimming took 4 bases from V and 7 from J, leaving 14 bases between them. This CDR3 comprises 14 residues. Germline V CDR1 and CDR2: SGHTA, FQGNSA. CDR3 nucleotide sequence: TGTGCCAGCAGCTACGGACCCGGAAGAAATGAGCAGTTCTTC. Its protein is CASSYGPGRNEQFF.

The V call is TRBV6-5, the J call TRBJ1-1; D gene unclear. The CDR3 spans 13 residues. V lost 6 bases and J 1 base, leaving 9 bases between the germline ends. CDR1 MNHEY and CDR2 SVGAGI come from the germline V gene. The CDR3 sequence is CASSPRENTEAFF. CDR3 sequence (DNA): TGTGCCAGCAGCCCCCGGGAGAACACTGAAGCTTTCTTT.

V usage is TRBV7-2 and J usage is TRBJ2-5; 12 bases agree with TRBD2. CDR1 and CDR2 from the germline V gene are SGHTA and FQGNSA. The junction had 6 bases not matched to a gene; V was cut back by 5 bases and J by 5 bases. The CDR3 covers 15 residues. CDR3 sequence: CASSPSGRAGETQYF. As DNA, the CDR3 is TGTGCCAGCAGCCCTAGCGGGAGGGCCGGTGAGACCCAGTACTTC. The variable domain in full, with the rest retrieved from reference TRBV7-2 and TRBJ2-5, is GAGVSQSPSNKVTEKGKDVELRCDPISGHTALYWYRQSLGQGLEFLIYFQGNSAPDKSGLPSDRFSAERTGGSVSTLTIQRTQQEDSAVYLCASSPSGRAGETQYFGPGTRLLVL.

This chain uses TRBV30 with TRBJ2-7; weak D call: TRBD1 (7 bases). The V and J ends lost 5 bases and 0 bases respectively, with 14 bases between them. CDR3 length equals 14 residues. Per germline, CDR1 GTSNPN and CDR2 SVGIG (reference sequence). The CDR3 bases are TGTGCCTGGGTCCGGGGGACAGCCTCCTACGAGCAGTACTTC. Translated: CAWVRGTASYEQYF.